This entry is about one TCR beta chain. Its antigen remains unknown. While unrecorded immune exposures were likely, the donors were nominally healthy when sampled. The PCR had 60 Vbeta and 13 Jbeta primers. TCRdb's copy holds only in-frame clones and misses some; the assay was immunoSEQ multiplex PCR. The sample holds tens of thousands of clones; around 80% are singletons and the top ten take about 4.4%. The CDR3 is 14 amino acids. From germline, CDR1 is SEHNR and CDR2 FQNEAQ (reference sequence). V was trimmed by 2 bases and J by 7 bases, leaving 15 bases between them. The data belong to a study of cytomegalovirus exposure and HLA in healthy donors. Study-level points and caveats: TCR beta V- and J-gene trimming, according to a later analysis, was linked to a missense DCLRE1C variant. According to an earlier analysis, most TCR beta V segments yielded productive rearrangements about 90% or about 30% of the time. Most TCR sequences showed up rarely, but some public TCRs showed up in many donors.

The sequence came from a male donor in good health and CMV-seropositive. Sequences were obtained from PBMCs. The chain links TRBV7-9 to TRBJ2-7; tentatively, D is TRBD1 (6 bases). CDR3 in amino acids: CASSLTGQGNEQYF. CDR3 bases: TGTGCCAGCAGCTTAACCGGCCAGGGGAATGAGCAGTACTTC.